These T cell receptor beta chains were read from a single sample in a study of spatial heterogeneity in lung cancer. TCRdb processed the 5' RACE reads anew with MiXCR; each CDR3 protein has one entry. Of tens of thousands of distinct CDR3 sequences in the sample, about an eighth are singletons; the top ten hold approximately 60%. Specimen: PBMCs, collected at surgery. The receptors were sampled from a male donor with early-stage non-small cell lung cancer. The CDR3 runs from the conserved cysteine through the conserved F or W. A D gene is named only where the DNA matches it firmly. Size is stated for part of the rows, as once, few or many counts, or as a class when the clone is expanded.

J | size | D | V | DNA | CDR3
TRBJ1-3 | NA | NA | TRBV5-1 | TGCGCCAGCAGCCCGAACGGGACACCCCGCTCTGGAAACACCATATATTTT | CASSPNGTPRSGNTIYF
TRBJ1-5 | few | NA | TRBV5-8 | TGTGCCAGCAGCTTGTGGGGTCAGCCCCAGCATTTT | CASSLWGQPQHF
TRBJ2-6 | few | NA | TRBV25-1 | TGTGCCAGCAGCCCCTTGGACAGTCTCGAGGCCAACGTCCTGACTTTC | CASSPLDSLEANVLTF
TRBJ2-5 | NA | NA | TRBV9 | TGTGCCAGCAGCGTAGCAGGGGCCCAAGAGACCCAGTACTTC | CASSVAGAQETQYF
TRBJ2-3 | once | NA | TRBV2 | TGTGCCAGCAGTACTCCGATACTAAGGAAAGACACAGATACGCAGTATTTT | CASSTPILRKDTDTQYF
TRBJ2-5 | NA | NA | TRBV6-1 | TGTGCCAGCAGTGCGGGACTTGTTTTCCAAGAGACCCAGTACTTC | CASSAGLVFQETQYF
TRBJ2-6 | many | NA | TRBV5-1 | TGCGCCAGCAGCTTACAGGGTTCTGGGGCCAACGTCCTGACTTTC | CASSLQGSGANVLTF
TRBJ1-1 | NA | NA | TRBV24-1 | TGTGCCACCAGTGATCCTCGTACAGGGAGAACTGAAGCTTTCTTT | CATSDPRTGRTEAFF
TRBJ2-1 | few | NA | TRBV29-1 | TGCAGCGTTGCCGGGACACCGGTCTCCTACAATGAGCAGTTCTTC | CSVAGTPVSYNEQFF
TRBJ1-4 | many | NA | TRBV5-1 | TGCGCCAGCAGCTTGGTCTCATCAACTAATGAAAAACTGTTTTTT | CASSLVSSTNEKLFF
TRBJ2-5 | many | NA | TRBV5-1 | TGCGCCAGCAGCTGGGACCAAGAGACCCAGTACTTC | CASSWDQETQYF
TRBJ2-2 | NA | NA | TRBV27 | TGTGCCAGCAGTTTGGGATACACCGGGGAGCTGTTTTTT | CASSLGYTGELFF
TRBJ1-1 | many | NA | TRBV5-1 | TGCGCCAGCAGCTTGGCAGGGATCATGAACACTGAAGCTTTCTTT | CASSLAGIMNTEAFF
TRBJ2-2 | few | NA | TRBV20-1 | TGCAGTGCTCCCGATTTCTTTGACAGAACGACCGGGGAGCTGTTTTTT | CSAPDFFDRTTGELFF
TRBJ2-3 | many | NA | TRBV3-1 | TGTGCCAGCAGCCAAAGCAGCACAGATACGCAGTATTTT | CASSQSSTDTQYF
TRBJ2-1 | few | NA | TRBV3-1 | TGTGCCAGCAGCCATTACAATGAGCAGTTCTTC | CASSHYNEQFF
TRBJ1-2 | many | TRBD1 | TRBV6-5 | TGTGCCAGCAGTTACACGACAGGGAGATATGGCTACACCTTC | CASSYTTGRYGYTF
TRBJ2-5 | many | NA | TRBV29-1 | TGCAGCATGAGGGAGTCCCGGGGAGAGACCCAGTACTTC | CSMRESRGETQYF
TRBJ1-1 | few | TRBD1 | TRBV20-1 | TGCAGTGCTAGCCCCTCAGGACAGGGGAGGTACACTGAAGCTTTCTTT | CSASPSGQGRYTEAFF
TRBJ1-1 | many | NA | TRBV29-1 | TGCAGCGTTGTTTCCACTGAAGCTTTCTTT | CSVVSTEAFF
TRBJ2-7 | many | NA | TRBV3-1 | TGTGCCAGCAGCCAACTCTACGAGCAGTACTTC | CASSQLYEQYF
TRBJ1-4 | few | NA | TRBV23-1 | TGCGCCAGCAGTTTTCTTCCGGACTTATCCCCGCGGGCTAATGAAAAACTGTTTTTT | CASSFLPDLSPRANEKLFF
TRBJ1-2 | many | NA | TRBV29-1 | TGCAGCGTTGAACAGGGTCGGTATGGCTACACCTTC | CSVEQGRYGYTF
TRBJ1-6 | few | TRBD1 | TRBV6-5 | TGTGCCAGCAGTTACGCGTTGGGACAGGATGAATCACCCCTCCACTTT | CASSYALGQDESPLHF
TRBJ1-2 | many | NA | TRBV20-1 | TGCAGTGCTAGTAGGCAGGACAATGGCTACACCTTC | CSASRQDNGYTF
TRBJ2-7 | many | NA | TRBV3-1 | TGTGCCAGCAGCCAACAGACACTCTACGAGCAGTACTTC | CASSQQTLYEQYF
TRBJ2-3 | many | NA | TRBV5-1 | TGCGCCAGCAGCTTGGCAGATACGCAGTATTTT | CASSLADTQYF
TRBJ1-5 | NA | NA | TRBV6-5 | TGTGCCAGCAGTTACTCTTCGGGTCAGCCCCAGCATTTT | CASSYSSGQPQHF
TRBJ1-2 | few | TRBD1 | TRBV5-4 | TGTGCCAGCAGCAGAACAGGGGAGTACTATGGCTACACCTTC | CASSRTGEYYGYTF
TRBJ2-2 | few | TRBD2 | TRBV6-2/TRBV6-3 | TGTGCCAGCAGTTATAGGACTAGTTCGCTGTTTTTT | CASSYRTSSLFF
TRBJ2-7 | few | TRBD2 | TRBV6-1 | TGTGCCAGCACTCAGGGACTAGCGGGGTCCTACGAGCAGTACTTC | CASTQGLAGSYEQYF
TRBJ2-7 | many | TRBD1 | TRBV7-9 | TGTGCCAGCAGCGAGCCTGGGACAGCCCTCTACGAGCAGTACTTC | CASSEPGTALYEQYF
TRBJ1-4 | few | NA | TRBV4-2 | TGTGCCAGCAGCCAAGAGGGGGGAAGTAATGAAAAACTGTTTTTT | CASSQEGGSNEKLFF
TRBJ2-7 | few | NA | TRBV7-2 | TGTGCCAGCAGCTTATCTCGGGGGAATTACGAGCAGTACTTC | CASSLSRGNYEQYF
TRBJ1-1 | many | TRBD1 | TRBV20-1 | TGCAGTGCTCCCGGACAGGGTAGTGTGTGGGCTTTCTTT | CSAPGQGSVWAFF
TRBJ2-7 | few | TRBD2 | TRBV6-5 | TGTGCCAGCAGTTACCCGGGAGGAACCTACGAGCAGTACTTC | CASSYPGGTYEQYF
TRBJ2-1 | NA | NA | TRBV4-3 | TGCGCCAGCAGCCGCCCGGGGGAGTTAGGTGAGCAGTTCTTC | CASSRPGELGEQFF
TRBJ2-5 | many | TRBD2 | TRBV7-2 | TGTGCCAGCAGCCCATGGAGCGGGACTGGAGAGACCCAGTACTTC | CASSPWSGTGETQYF
TRBJ1-4 | NA | TRBD1 | TRBV12-3/TRBV12-4 | TGTGCCAGCAGCCGGGACAGCCTCAATGAAAAACTGTTTTTT | CASSRDSLNEKLFF
TRBJ2-7 | few | TRBD1 | TRBV15 | TGTGCCACCAGTATCAGGGGACAGGGTCCCTACGAGCAGTACTTC | CATSIRGQGPYEQYF
TRBJ2-5 | few | NA | TRBV28 | TGTGCCAGCAGTTTATACCCCCCCAGGGGTAGGGGCAGGGAGGAGACCCAGTACTTC | CASSLYPPRGRGREETQYF
TRBJ2-3 | NA | NA | TRBV20-1 | TGCAGTGCCCGGGACGGGGGCATGGATACGCAGTATTTT | CSARDGGMDTQYF
TRBJ2-1 | many | NA | TRBV2 | TGTGCCAGCAGCCGTTGGTTGGGCAATGAGCAGTTCTTC | CASSRWLGNEQFF
TRBJ2-3 | few | TRBD2 | TRBV10-3 | TGTGCCATCAGTGACACTTGGACTAGCGGAACAGATACGCAGTATTTT | CAISDTWTSGTDTQYF
TRBJ1-3 | few | NA | TRBV20-1 | TGCAGTGCTGAAGGCACTCTAAAAAGAAACACCATATATTTT | CSAEGTLKRNTIYF
TRBJ1-6 | few | NA | TRBV5-6 | TGTGCCAGCAGCTTAGGCTATAATTCACCCCTCCACTTT | CASSLGYNSPLHF
TRBJ2-2 | NA | NA | TRBV6-2/TRBV6-3 | TGTGCCAGCAGTTATTTCCCGAACACCGGGGAGCTGTTTTTT | CASSYFPNTGELFF
TRBJ1-2 | few | TRBD1 | TRBV18 | TGTGCCAGCTCACCACCCGGGACAGATTATGGCTACACCTTC | CASSPPGTDYGYTF
TRBJ2-7 | NA | TRBD1 | TRBV5-1 | TGCGCCAGCAGTTCGGACGCCGGGACAGCCTACGAGCAGTACTTC | CASSSDAGTAYEQYF
TRBJ2-7 | NA | NA | TRBV7-2 | TGTGCCAGCAGCTTACAAATTGAATACGAGCAGTACTTC | CASSLQIEYEQYF
TRBJ1-6 | few | NA | TRBV28 | TGTGCCAGCAGTCTAGGACAGAGTAATTCACCCCTCCACTTT | CASSLGQSNSPLHF
TRBJ2-5 | NA | NA | TRBV5-1 | TGCGCCAGCAGCTTGAGGGGGGAGCGAGGAGAGACCCAGTACTTC | CASSLRGERGETQYF
TRBJ2-1 | NA | NA | TRBV29-1 | TGCAGCGTACCGAGGGGGTCCTCCTACAATGAGCAGTTCTTC | CSVPRGSSYNEQFF
TRBJ2-1 | few | TRBD2 | TRBV11-2 | TGTGCCAGCAGCTTAATTCGCGGGAGGTCCTACAATGAGCAGTTCTTC | CASSLIRGRSYNEQFF
TRBJ2-2 | many | TRBD1 | TRBV6-1 | TGTGCCAGCATGGACAGGGGAACAACCGGGGAGCTGTTTTTT | CASMDRGTTGELFF
TRBJ2-1 | NA | NA | TRBV5-1 | TGCGCCAGCAGCCCCACCCCGGGAAGTCACAATGAGCAGTTCTTC | CASSPTPGSHNEQFF
TRBJ2-3 | few | NA | TRBV7-9 | TGTGCCAGCAGACCCGGGAGAGCCGCCACAGATACGCAGTATTTT | CASRPGRAATDTQYF
TRBJ2-3 | few | NA | TRBV19 | TGTGCCAGTAGCCCCGGGGGAAGCACAGATACGCAGTATTTT | CASSPGGSTDTQYF
TRBJ1-1 | NA | NA | TRBV7-3 | TGTGCCAGCAGCTCCCAGTTGAACACTGAAGCTTTCTTT | CASSSQLNTEAFF
TRBJ2-7 | many | NA | TRBV5-1 | TGCGCCAGCAGCAGCACAGGGCCGCCCTGGGACGAGCAGTACTTC | CASSSTGPPWDEQYF